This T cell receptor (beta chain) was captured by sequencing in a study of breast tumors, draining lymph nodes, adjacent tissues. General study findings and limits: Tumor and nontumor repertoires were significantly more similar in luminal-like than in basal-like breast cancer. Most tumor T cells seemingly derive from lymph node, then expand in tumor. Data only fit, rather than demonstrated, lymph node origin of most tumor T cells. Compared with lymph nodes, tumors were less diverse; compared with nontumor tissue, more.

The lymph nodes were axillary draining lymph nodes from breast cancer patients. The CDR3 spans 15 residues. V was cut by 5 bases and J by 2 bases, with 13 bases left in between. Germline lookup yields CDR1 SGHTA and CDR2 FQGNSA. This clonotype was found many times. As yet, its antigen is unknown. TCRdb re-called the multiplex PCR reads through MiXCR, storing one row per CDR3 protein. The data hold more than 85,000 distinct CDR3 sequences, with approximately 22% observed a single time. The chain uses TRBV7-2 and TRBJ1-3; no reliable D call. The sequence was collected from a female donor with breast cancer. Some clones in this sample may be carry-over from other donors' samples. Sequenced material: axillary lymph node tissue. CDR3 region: CASSANGRAGNTIYF. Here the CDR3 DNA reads TGTGCCAGCAGCGCAAACGGGCGGGCTGGAAACACCATATATTTT.